A selection of T cell receptor beta chains follows, all from one sample in a study of PD-L1 blockade in urothelial cancer. Using immunoSEQ multiplex PCR, the repertoire was profiled, and TCRdb retains in-frame clones only, with some absent. Of about 43,000 clones in the sample, approximately 90% are singletons; the top ten hold 11% to 15%. This material consisted of PBMCs, taken around atezolizumab (anti-PD-L1) treatment. Receptor source: a woman aged 55-70 years with urothelial cancer. CDR3s include the opening cysteine and the closing phenylalanine or tryptophan. The order of the fields is V gene, D gene, J gene, clone size, CDR3 DNA, CDR3 protein. D genes are given only for firm matches. Rows give clone size only sometimes, using once, few, many, or a class for an expanded clone.

TRBV7-8,TRBD1,TRBJ2-7,.,TGTGCCAGCAGAACGACAGGGGAAACTCCCTACGAGCAGTACTTC,CASRTTGETPYEQYF
TRBV5-1,.,TRBJ2-1,.,TGCGCCAGCAGCGGGGCCACGGCCAGTCGGGCGAATAATGAGCAGTTCTTC,CASSGATASRANNEQFF
TRBV6-5,.,TRBJ1-1,once,TGTGCCAGCAGTTACACCGGTGGCACTGAAGCTTTCTTT,CASSYTGGTEAFF
TRBV7-8,.,TRBJ2-7,.,TGTGCCAGCAGCTTAGGCCCGCGGCGGGACTCCTACGAGCAGTACTTC,CASSLGPRRDSYEQYF
TRBV5-4,TRBD1,TRBJ2-1,.,TGTGCCAGCAGCCAAAGGGGCAAGGGACAGGGATACCTCAATGAGCAGTTCTTC,CASSQRGKGQGYLNEQFF
TRBV5-6,.,TRBJ2-7,.,TGTGCCAGCAGCTTGCTACAGGGACACTACGAGCAGTACTTC,CASSLLQGHYEQYF
TRBV6-6,.,TRBJ1-3,.,TGTGCCAGCAGTTATGGGGCGGTTGGAAACACCATATATTTT,CASSYGAVGNTIYF
TRBV5-4,.,TRBJ2-3,.,TGTGCCAGCAGCGACCCCAGCCTAGGGGATTCCGCAGATACGCAGTATTTT,CASSDPSLGDSADTQYF
TRBV5-3,TRBD2,TRBJ2-7,.,TGTGCCAGAAGCCCGGGACTAGCGGGAGGCAGCATCTACGAGCAGTACTTC,CARSPGLAGGSIYEQYF
TRBV10-1,TRBD1,TRBJ1-1,.,TGCGCCAGCAGTGAGTCTCAGGGGGGACCCAGGTCTGAAGCTTTCTTT,CASSESQGGPRSEAFF
TRBV10-3,.,TRBJ2-5,.,TGTGCCATCAGTGCCGGTCCCGGCCAAGAGACCCAGTACTTC,CAISAGPGQETQYF
TRBV7-2,TRBD1,TRBJ2-7,.,TGTGCCAGCAGTAAGGGACAGGGGGCATACGAGCAGTACTTC,CASSKGQGAYEQYF
TRBV28,TRBD1,TRBJ2-1,.,TGTGCCAGCACTGGGACAGCATACTACAATGAGCAGTTCTTC,CASTGTAYYNEQFF
TRBV10-2,.,TRBJ1-4,.,TGCGCCAGCATTAACCTGATAGGGGATGAAAAACTGTTTTTT,CASINLIGDEKLFF
TRBV7-3,.,TRBJ1-2,.,TGTGCCAGCAGCTTAACGCCTACAGGGCCCAACTATGGCTACACCTTC,CASSLTPTGPNYGYTF
TRBV7-2,TRBD2,TRBJ2-7,.,TGTGCCAGTGCGGGAGAGGGATTCTACGAGCAGTACTTC,CASAGEGFYEQYF
TRBV7-2,.,TRBJ2-7,.,TGTGCCAGCAGTTATGACACCTACGAGCAGTACTTC,CASSYDTYEQYF
TRBV4-1,.,TRBJ1-2,few,TGCGCCAGCAGCCAATCTAACAGCTATGGCTACACCTTC,CASSQSNSYGYTF
TRBV7-2,.,TRBJ2-3,.,TGTGCCAGCAGCTCAACTGTCCTCTGGGATACGCAGTATTTT,CASSSTVLWDTQYF
TRBV5-1,TRBD1,TRBJ2-3,.,TGCGCCAGCAGCCCAGACAGGGTTGGAGATACGCAGTATTTT,CASSPDRVGDTQYF
TRBV6-5,.,TRBJ2-4,.,TGTGCCAGCGCGGGGGCGACCAAAAACATTCAGTACTTC,CASAGATKNIQYF
TRBV28,.,TRBJ1-5,.,TGTGCCAGCAGTTTATCCGGGTACGGAAATCAGCCCCAGCATTTT,CASSLSGYGNQPQHF
TRBV7-8,.,TRBJ1-2,.,TGTGCCAGCAGCTTCGAGACAGGAGCTAACTATGGCTACACCTTC,CASSFETGANYGYTF